Below are 31 T cell receptor beta chains sequenced from a single sample in a study of Graves' ophthalmopathy and Graves' hyperthyroidism. TCR beta CDR3 regions were amplified from RNA transcripts. The authors performed first-round RT-PCR with HTBI primers and then a second-round multiplex PCR. TCRdb reanalysed the multiplex PCR reads using MiXCR and keeps one entry per CDR3 protein. Of under 350,000 distinct CDR3 sequences in the sample, under 20% were seen once. Input material: peripheral blood. The source is an adult man with Graves' ophthalmopathy.

This clonotype was seen only once. One end of the junction varies from germline; a read error may be responsible. The chain links TRBV7-3 to TRBJ2-5; D perhaps matches TRBD1 (6 bases). Germline-derived CDR1 and CDR2 are SGHTA and FQGTGA. There are 14 residues in the CDR3. The DNA of the CDR3 is TGTGCTAGCAGCTCAAGAGGGGGTGGGGAGACCCAGTACTTC. Protein: CASSSRGGGETQYF.

There are many counts of this clonotype. The chain employs TRBV7-3 and TRBJ2-2, with D maybe TRBD2 (6 bases). The CDR3 covers 14 residues. The germline gives CDR1 SGHTA, CDR2 FQGTGA. The ends were cut back, 1 base at V and 3 bases at J, with 6 bases in the middle. The DNA of the CDR3 is TGTGCCAGCAGCTTAAGCGGGGACACCGGGGAGCTGTTTTTT. Its translation: CASSLSGDTGELFF.

Details on this clonotype: A much larger clone differs by one base, so this may be a read error. The chain has TRBV6-1 and TRBJ1-5; 8 bases line up with TRBD1. This CDR3 spans 13 amino acids. Per the germline V gene, CDR1 is MNHNS and CDR2 is SASEGT. J was trimmed by 6 bases and V by 6 bases; bases with no gene match: 4. The CDR3 nucleotides read TGTGCCAGCAGACAGGGGGTAGGTCAGCCCCAGCATTTT. It specifies CASRQGVGQPQHF.

Many counts were recorded for this clonotype. The chain joins TRBV7-2 to TRBJ1-1, with D possibly TRBD1 on 5 matching bases. Looked up from germline, CDR1 is SGHTA and CDR2 is FQGNSA. Between the trimmed V and J ends, which lost 4 bases and 0 bases, there was a span of 9 bases. The CDR3 is 14 residues long. The CDR3 nucleotides read TGTGCCAGCAGCTGGGGGGGGGTGAACACTGAAGCTTTCTTT. Protein product: CASSWGGVNTEAFF.

This clonotype has ten or more counts. A junction boundary mismatches the germline segment, possibly from a read error. This chain links TRBV7-7 with TRBJ2-5, with D possibly TRBD2 on 6 matching bases. The CDR3 runs 15 residues. Germline values: CDR1 SSHAT, CDR2 FNYEAQ (reference sequence). CDR3 protein: CASSLVSGEQETQYF. The CDR3 bases are TGTGCTAGCAGCTTAGTATCGGGAGAGCAAGAGACCCAGTACTTC.

This clonotype was picked up many times. The rearrangement links TRBV6-1 to TRBJ2-5; a possible D gene is TRBD2 (5 bases). The CDR3 totals 15 residues. Trimming removed 9 bases at V and 4 bases at J, with 21 bases between. From germline, CDR1 is MNHNS and CDR2 SASEGT. The CDR3 sequence: CASRPNGVVPETQYF. CDR3 DNA sequence: TGTGCCAGTCGACCCAACGGGGTAGTCCCAGAGACCCAGTACTTC.

This clonotype was observed many times. V is TRBV20-1 and J is TRBJ2-7, with TRBD1 as a possible D gene (5 bases). This CDR3 is built from 14 residues. The V gene's germline CDR1 is DFQATT and CDR2 SNEGSKA (reference sequence). With 1 base removed from V and 2 bases from J, the gap between germline ends came to 12 bases. The CDR3 loop is CSARGFKDTYEQYF. DNA for the CDR3: TGCAGTGCTAGAGGATTTAAGGACACCTACGAGCAGTACTTC.

The chain joins TRBV20-1 to TRBJ1-1; TRBD1 is a possible D gene (5 bases). The germline CDR1 and CDR2 sequences are DFQATT and SNEGSKA (reference sequence). This CDR3 comprises 15 residues. V lost 6 bases and J lost 0, with 17 bases in between. CDR3 sequence reads: CSAKFSGDLNTEAFF. CDR3 sequence (DNA): TGCAGTGCCAAGTTCTCCGGGGACCTGAACACTGAAGCTTTCTTT.

This clonotype appeared many times. This chain joins TRBV5-1 and TRBJ1-2; 9 nucleotides align to TRBD1. The CDR3 covers 13 residues. Trimming at V came to 5 bases and at J to 8 bases, leaving 7 bases not matched to a gene. The germline V gene encodes CDR1 SGHRS and CDR2 YFSETQ. CDR3 residues: CASRDRGDNGYTF. The DNA for the CDR3 is TGCGCCAGCAGGGACAGGGGAGACAACGGCTACACCTTC.

This clonotype was picked up many times. J is TRBJ2-3 and V is TRBV28; 9 bases match TRBD2. Germline CDR1 and CDR2: MDHEN and SYDVKM. There are 16 residues in the CDR3. V dropped 5 bases and J dropped 0; count of bases not matched to a gene: 6. The CDR3 sequence is CASSLQRGVSTDTQYF. CDR3 DNA: TGTGCCAGCAGTCTCCAGCGGGGGGTAAGCACAGATACGCAGTATTTT.

This clonotype was seen repeatedly, ten times or more. J is TRBJ1-1 and V is TRBV28; 8 bases are a match to TRBD1. V lost 4 bases to trimming and J lost 1 base; unmatched junction nucleotides: 20. Per the germline V gene, CDR1 is MDHEN and CDR2 is SYDVKM. The CDR3 is made up of 20 amino acids. The CDR3 region has the DNA TGTGCCAGCAGTTCCTCGAAGGAGTGGCACCAGGGGGCTCGGAACACTGAAGCTTTCTTT. It codes for CASSSSKEWHQGARNTEAFF.

At least ten counts were recorded for this clonotype. The chain recombines TRBV6-2 or TRBV6-3 with TRBJ2-2, with 7 bases aligning to TRBD2. V shed 6 bases and J 3 bases; nucleotides not matched to a gene: 10. The CDR3 length is 16 residues. The germline V gene has CDR1 MNHEY and CDR2 SVGEGT. Here the CDR3 reads CASSRTQRGYTGELFF. DNA of the CDR3: TGTGCCAGCAGCCGAACACAGCGGGGATACACCGGGGAGCTGTTTTTT.

This clonotype occurred many times. CDR3 sequence reads: CSARDAGQISYEQYF. CDR3 bases: TGCAGTGCTAGAGATGCGGGGCAGATCTCCTACGAGCAGTACTTC. V gene TRBV20-1 combines with J gene TRBJ2-7; D might be TRBD2 (6 bases). The CDR3 is made up of 15 amino acids. Germline CDR1 is DFQATT and CDR2 is SNEGSKA (reference sequence). V shed 0 bases and J shed 0 bases, with 12 bases lying between them.

This clonotype was recorded many times. The chain is built from TRBV9 and TRBJ1-2; D gene ambiguous. Deletions cut 3 bases from V and 4 bases from J, with 16 bases between. The length of the CDR3 is 15 residues. Germline V gives CDR1 SGDLS, CDR2 YYNGEE. DNA for the CDR3: TGTGCCAGCAGCGCCGGGCCTAATCTCGTCTATGGCTACACCTTC. Amino acids: CASSAGPNLVYGYTF.

This clonotype was observed many times. This chain uses TRBV28 with TRBJ1-6, with 10 bases matching TRBD1. The germline V gene has CDR1 MDHEN and CDR2 SYDVKM. Unmatched junction bases numbered 7, after V lost 6 bases and J lost 8 bases. CDR3 length: 15 amino acids. CDR3 amino acids: CASRGRDRGHSPLHF. The CDR3 nucleotides are TGTGCCAGCAGGGGTCGGGACAGGGGTCATTCACCCCTCCACTTT.

This clonotype was counted many times. The rearrangement links TRBV29-1 to TRBJ1-2; 7 bases line up with TRBD1. From germline, CDR1 is SQVTM and CDR2 ANQGSEA. The CDR3 sequence is 13 residues long. Losses at the gene ends were 6 bases for V and 2 bases for J; bases not matched to a gene: 6. Here the CDR3 DNA reads TGCAGCGTGATGGACAGGAGGAACTATGGCTACACCTTC. Protein sequence: CSVMDRRNYGYTF.

The V and J genes are TRBV6-5 and TRBJ1-5; D might be TRBD1 (5 bases). Looked up from germline, CDR1 is MNHEY and CDR2 is SVGAGI. The CDR3 is 15 residues long. Trimming pared 0 bases from V and 6 bases from J, leaving 12 bases between. This chain's CDR3 is CASSYSGGPGQPQHF. The CDR3, as DNA: TGTGCCAGCAGTTACTCGGGGGGTCCGGGTCAGCCCCAGCATTTT.

This clonotype came up many times. The chain carries TRBV15 and TRBJ1-5; TRBD1 matches at 8 bases. The trim removed 2 bases at V and 6 bases at J, leaving 6 bases unmatched. The CDR3 sequence is 15 residues long. Germline loops: CDR1 LNHNV, CDR2 YYDKDF (reference sequence). CDR3: CATSRPTGGGQPQHF. CDR3 coding DNA: TGTGCCACCAGCAGACCAACAGGGGGTGGTCAGCCCCAGCATTTT.

This clonotype has a count of ten or more. The chain combines TRBV20-1 with TRBJ2-7, with 9 bases matching TRBD2. The CDR3 has 15 residues. V lost 4 bases and J lost 0; bases outside the gene matches: 7. Germline V lookup: CDR1 DFQATT, CDR2 SNEGSKA (reference sequence). Here the CDR3 DNA reads TGCAGTGCTACAGGGAAGCGGGGGGCCTCCTACGAGCAGTACTTC. Its protein is CSATGKRGASYEQYF.

This clonotype was counted many times. The chain uses TRBV6-5 and TRBJ2-7; a weak D match, TRBD1 (5 bases). V was clipped by 2 bases and J by 4 bases, with 15 bases between them. The germline CDR1 and CDR2 sequences are MNHEY and SVGAGI. This CDR3 is 15 amino acids long. DNA for the CDR3: TGTGCCAGCAGTTACGTCGGCAGGGTTGGATACGAGCAGTACTTC. This sequence encodes CASSYVGRVGYEQYF.

This clonotype was detected ten times or more. V gene TRBV27 combines with J gene TRBJ2-7; a possible D gene is TRBD1 (5 bases). Trimming took 7 bases from V and 3 from J, leaving 16 bases between them. This CDR3 comprises 14 residues. CDR1 MNHEY and CDR2 SMNVEV come from the germline V gene (reference sequence). The CDR3 loop reads CASNSQGEGYEQYF. CDR3 sequence (DNA): TGTGCCAGCAACTCCCAGGGCGAAGGCTACGAGCAGTACTTC.

This chain connects TRBV6-1 to TRBJ1-1; D gene uncertain. The CDR3 has 14 residues. Trimming removed 5 bases at V and 10 bases at J, with 20 bases between. The germline CDR1 and CDR2 sequences are MNHNS and SASEGT. The CDR3 sequence is CASSRRQDQGVAFF. The CDR3 coding sequence is TGTGCCAGCAGTCGCCGACAAGACCAAGGAGTAGCTTTCTTT.

The chain carries TRBV7-8 and TRBJ2-7; tentatively, D is TRBD2 (6 bases). V was trimmed by 2 bases and J by 2 bases, leaving 13 bases between them. This CDR3 is built from 15 residues. The germline CDR1 and CDR2 sequences are SGHVS and FQNEAQ. CDR3 residues: CASSLMGGRTYEQYF. As DNA, the CDR3 is TGTGCCAGCAGCTTAATGGGGGGACGGACCTACGAGCAGTACTTC.

This chain uses TRBV24-1 with TRBJ1-2; TRBD1 might be the D (6 bases). The CDR3 totals 15 residues. Trimming stripped 2 bases from V and 2 bases from J, with 11 bases between. CDR1 and CDR2 (germline): KGHDR, SFDVKD. The CDR3 reads CATSDSQGRNYGYTF. In DNA, the CDR3 is TGTGCCACCAGTGATTCACAGGGCCGAAACTATGGCTACACCTTC.

Notes on this clonotype: One end of the junction does not line up with germline, which may come from a read error. The chain uses TRBV27 and TRBJ1-2, with D unresolved. From germline, CDR1 is MNHEY and CDR2 SMNVEV (reference sequence). The CDR3 loop spans 13 amino acids. This chain's CDR3 is CASSYGALYGYTF. The CDR3 DNA is TGTGCCAGTAGTTACGGAGCCCTCTATGGCTACACCTTC.

The sample holds a few counts of this clonotype. This sequence joins TRBV19 and TRBJ1-1; the D is unclear. V shed 4 bases and J shed 4 bases, with 10 bases lying between them. The CDR3 loop spans 13 amino acids. Germline V gene data show CDR1 as LNHDA and CDR2 as SQIVND (reference sequence). The CDR3 loop reads CASSTDPSTEAFF. The DNA of the CDR3 is TGTGCCAGTAGTACGGACCCCAGCACTGAAGCTTTCTTT.

This clonotype was counted ten times or more. The chain has TRBV6-2 or TRBV6-3 and TRBJ1-1; the D gene is possibly TRBD1 (5 bases). The CDR3 runs 18 residues. V shed 0 bases and J shed 5 bases, with 22 bases lying between them. Looked up from germline, CDR1 is MNHEY and CDR2 is SVGEGT. The CDR3, as DNA: TGTGCCAGCAGTTACTCCCCTTACAACACGGGGCCCTCGACTGAAGCTTTCTTT. This translates into CASSYSPYNTGPSTEAFF.

This clonotype showed up many times. The CDR3 coding sequence is TGTGCCAGCAGCTTGGTTGGGATGAGGTTCTACGAGCAGTACTTC. Translated, it gives CASSLVGMRFYEQYF. The chain has TRBV5-6 and TRBJ2-7; D call uncertain. Trimming pared 0 bases from V and 3 bases from J, leaving 13 bases between. Per the germline V gene, CDR1 is SGHDT and CDR2 is YYEEEE. The CDR3 spans 15 residues.

At least ten counts were recorded for this clonotype. The chain carries TRBV7-2 and TRBJ1-1, with TRBD1 matching over 8 bases. The CDR3 totals 14 residues. CDR1 is SGHTA, CDR2 FQGNSA, per germline. The V gene end was trimmed by 4 bases and the J gene end by 1 base; junction bases not matched to a gene: 2. The CDR3 loop is CASSSDRGNTEAFF. CDR3 sequence (DNA): TGTGCCAGCAGCTCCGACAGGGGGAACACTGAAGCTTTCTTT. Full variable domain (missing parts from reference TRBV7-2 and TRBJ1-1): GAGVSQSPSNKVTEKGKDVELRCDPISGHTALYWYRQSLGQGLEFLIYFQGNSAPDKSGLPSDRFSAERTGGSVSTLTIQRTQQEDSAVYLCASSSDRGNTEAFFGQGTRLTVV.

This clonotype was seen more than once but under ten times. The chain employs TRBV12-5 and TRBJ2-1, with 10 bases matching TRBD2. The CDR3 is 14 residues long. Germline CDR1 reads LGHNT; CDR2 reads FRNRAP. Trimming at V came to 3 bases and at J to 5 bases, leaving 1 base not matched to a gene. The CDR3 DNA reads as TGTGCTAGTGGTTTAGCGGGGGGGCACAATGAGCAGTTCTTC. Its translation is CASGLAGGHNEQFF. Complete variable domain (other parts from reference TRBV12-5 and TRBJ2-1): DARVTQTPRHKVTEMGQEVTMRCQPILGHNTVFWYRQTMMQGLELLAYFRNRAPLDDSGMPKDRFSAEMPDATLATLKIQPSEPRDSAVYFCASGLAGGHNEQFFGPGTRLTVL.

This clonotype came up once. This chain uses TRBV6-5 with TRBJ1-2, with TRBD1 matching 8 bases. With V trimmed by 4 bases and J by 8 bases, 9 bases remained unmatched. CDR3 size: 14 residues. In germline, CDR1 is MNHEY, CDR2 SVGAGI. This CDR3 reads CASSSPGQARGYTF. The CDR3 DNA follows: TGTGCCAGCAGTTCCCCGGGACAGGCCAGGGGCTACACCTTC.